These T cell receptor beta chains were read from a single sample in a study of metastatic and nonmetastatic thyroid tumors. MiXCR re-clonotyped the PCR reads for TCRdb. The table has around 24,000 clones, more than 20% seen once. The sample was tumor tissue. These receptors were collected from a male donor with papillary thyroid cancer or a benign thyroid nodule (not recorded which). Some clones in this sample may be carry-over from other donors' samples. The CDR3 runs from the conserved cysteine through the conserved F or W. The D gene is left open where the match is weak. Some rows mark clone size as missing; the rest say once, few, many or name a class of expanded clone.

v_gene: TRBV3-1
d_gene: .
j_gene: TRBJ2-7
abundance: many
CDR3aa: CASSPLDTYEQYF
CDR3nt: TGTGCCAGCAGCCCCCTGGACACCTACGAGCAGTACTTC

v_gene: TRBV27
d_gene: .
j_gene: TRBJ2-2
abundance: .
CDR3aa: CASSSRGLSANTGELFF
CDR3nt: TGTGCCAGCAGTTCCCGAGGTCTATCGGCGAACACCGGGGAGCTGTTTTTT

v_gene: TRBV2
d_gene: TRBD1
j_gene: TRBJ1-6
abundance: many
CDR3aa: CASREDRLSYNSPLHF
CDR3nt: TGTGCCAGCAGAGAGGACAGGCTCTCCTATAATTCACCCCTCCACTTT

v_gene: TRBV18
d_gene: .
j_gene: TRBJ1-1
abundance: many
CDR3aa: CASSPGGNTEAFF
CDR3nt: TGTGCCAGCTCACCAGGGGGGAACACTGAAGCTTTCTTT

v_gene: TRBV28
d_gene: TRBD1
j_gene: TRBJ1-2
abundance: .
CDR3aa: CASRPRGGGAPDYGYSF
CDR3nt: TGTGCCAGCAGGCCCCGGGGAGGGGGCGCCCCGGACTATGGCTACAGCTTC

v_gene: TRBV27
d_gene: TRBD2
j_gene: TRBJ2-7
abundance: .
CDR3aa: CASSFRLAGGEHHF
CDR3nt: TGTGCCAGCAGTTTCAGACTAGCGGGAGGAGAGCACCACTTC

v_gene: TRBV5-6
d_gene: TRBD1
j_gene: TRBJ1-1
abundance: once
CDR3aa: CASTTGSRTGEAFF
CDR3nt: TGTGCCAGCACGACAGGGTCCAGAACAGGTGAAGCTTTCTTT

v_gene: TRBV11-2
d_gene: TRBD2
j_gene: TRBJ2-7
abundance: .
CDR3aa: CASSVERLAWGSYEQYF
CDR3nt: TGTGCCAGCAGCGTAGAGAGACTAGCGTGGGGGTCCTACGAGCAGTACTTC

v_gene: TRBV6-1
d_gene: .
j_gene: TRBJ2-7
abundance: .
CDR3aa: CASSERSMYSYEQYF
CDR3nt: TGTGCCAGCAGTGAAAGGTCCATGTACTCCTACGAGCAGTACTTC

v_gene: TRBV20-1
d_gene: .
j_gene: TRBJ2-7
abundance: many
CDR3aa: CSASRGADSSYEQYF
CDR3nt: TGCAGTGCTAGCCGGGGGGCAGACAGCTCCTACGAGCAGTACTTC

v_gene: TRBV7-6
d_gene: TRBD1
j_gene: TRBJ2-7
abundance: .
CDR3aa: CASSLGGQESSYEQYF
CDR3nt: TGTGCCAGCAGCTTAGGTGGACAGGAATCCTCCTACGAGCAGTACTTC

v_gene: TRBV6-1
d_gene: .
j_gene: TRBJ2-5
abundance: many
CDR3aa: CASRPYSYQETQYF
CDR3nt: TGTGCCAGCAGGCCCTATTCGTACCAAGAGACCCAGTACTTC

v_gene: TRBV20-1
d_gene: .
j_gene: TRBJ2-7
abundance: .
CDR3aa: CSAKVVRYEQYF
CDR3nt: TGCAGTGCCAAGGTGGTACGCTACGAGCAGTACTTC